This is a list of T cell receptor beta chains from one sample in a study of CD8 T cells in ankylosing spondylitis. TCRdb re-analysed the 5' RACE reads in MiXCR, keeping a single row per CDR3 protein. In the table there are about 700,000 distinct CDR3 sequences, 19% of which are singletons. The sample taken for sequencing was blood, either unsorted or a sorted T cell fraction (not recorded which). These receptors all come from a male donor with ankylosing spondylitis. The CDR3 runs from the conserved cysteine through the conserved F or W. D genes are given only for firm matches. Clone size is stated in some rows and not others, as once, few, many or a class when expanded.

v_gene,j_gene,abundance,d_gene,CDR3nt,CDR3aa
TRBV6-1,TRBJ2-4,.,.,TGTGCCAGCAGAACCGACAGTAGCAAAAACATTCAGTACTTC,CASRTDSSKNIQYF
TRBV12-3/TRBV12-4,TRBJ2-5,few,.,TGTGCCAGCAGTTCCCATCAAGAGACCCAGTACTTC,CASSSHQETQYF
TRBV11-3,TRBJ1-1,.,.,TGTGCCAGCAGCTTGTCGGACAGGAACACTGAAGCTTTCTTT,CASSLSDRNTEAFF
TRBV6-2/TRBV6-3,TRBJ2-1,few,TRBD1,TGTGCCAGCAGTTCACCGGGACAGGCTGGGGGGGAGCAGTTCTTC,CASSSPGQAGGEQFF
TRBV7-2,TRBJ2-2,.,.,TGTGCCAGCAGCTTAGCGATGGGGTCCGGGGAGCTGTTTTTT,CASSLAMGSGELFF
TRBV20-1,TRBJ2-1,.,.,TGCAGTGCCGCGGGACTCACCTCCTACAATGAGCAGTTCTTC,CSAAGLTSYNEQFF
TRBV12-3/TRBV12-4,TRBJ1-6,few,.,TGTGCCAGCACCGTGGGGCAGTTTAATTCACCCCTCCACTTT,CASTVGQFNSPLHF
TRBV4-2,TRBJ2-7,few,.,TGTGCCAGCAGCCAAGAAAGGGCAGGGTTGTACGAGCAGTACTTC,CASSQERAGLYEQYF
TRBV5-6,TRBJ2-5,.,.,TGTGCCAGCAGCCCAAAGACAGTGCAAGAGACCCAGTACTTC,CASSPKTVQETQYF
TRBV20-1,TRBJ2-7,.,.,TGCAGTGCAAATGAGCGGAAGGGCCCCTACGAGCAGTACTTC,CSANERKGPYEQYF
TRBV12-3/TRBV12-4,TRBJ2-5,many,.,TGTGCCAGCAGTTTAAGGGGCTTGGAAGAGACCCAGTACTTC,CASSLRGLEETQYF
TRBV5-6,TRBJ1-1,few,TRBD1,TGTGCCAGCAGCTCAATGTTAGGGACAGGGAGCACTGAAGCTTTCTTT,CASSSMLGTGSTEAFF
TRBV20-1,TRBJ2-4,few,.,TGCAGTGCCCTCCTCAACCGCGGGGCCAAAAACATTCAGTACTTC,CSALLNRGAKNIQYF
TRBV5-1,TRBJ2-4,few,TRBD2,TGCGCCAGCAGCTTAATAGCGGGGGTAGCCCAAAACATTCAGTACTTC,CASSLIAGVAQNIQYF
TRBV20-1,TRBJ2-1,few,.,TGCAGTGCTAGACCGGCGTATACCTACAATGAGCAGTTCTTC,CSARPAYTYNEQFF
TRBV4-1,TRBJ1-2,.,.,TGCGCCAGCAGCCAAGACCCTGACCGGCCCTATGGCTACACCTTC,CASSQDPDRPYGYTF
TRBV4-1,TRBJ2-1,.,.,TGCGCCAGCAGCCAAGATGAACAGGGTAAGGATGAGCAGTTCTTC,CASSQDEQGKDEQFF
TRBV20-1,TRBJ2-1,few,.,TGCAGTGCTCGGGACTCCTTGTCCTACAATGAGCAGTTCTTC,CSARDSLSYNEQFF
TRBV5-6,TRBJ1-1,few,TRBD1,TGTGCCAGCAGCTTTCCGGGACAGGGGACCACTGAAGCTTTCTTT,CASSFPGQGTTEAFF
TRBV4-1,TRBJ2-7,many,.,TGCGCCAGCAGCCAAGGATGGACGGAGAACTACGAGCAGTACTTC,CASSQGWTENYEQYF
TRBV5-1,TRBJ2-2,many,.,TGCGCCAGCAGCTACGAGAACCTCGCGAACACCGGGGAGCTGTTTTTT,CASSYENLANTGELFF
TRBV27,TRBJ2-7,few,TRBD2,TGTGCCAGCAGGCTGACTAGCGGAACCTACGAGCAGTACTTC,CASRLTSGTYEQYF
TRBV5-4,TRBJ2-5,few,.,TGTGCCAGCAGTGGTCAGGGGTCGGAGACCCAGTACTTC,CASSGQGSETQYF
TRBV28,TRBJ1-6,.,.,TGTGCCAGCAGTTTATTCGGCGGTGCTGCACCCCTCCACTTT,CASSLFGGAAPLHF
TRBV20-1,TRBJ2-2,many,.,TGCAGTGCTAGAACGGGGAACACCGGGGAGCTGTTTTTT,CSARTGNTGELFF
TRBV5-6,TRBJ2-7,once,.,TGTGCCAGCAGCTTTCCGGGACGCGCCTACGAGCAGTACTTC,CASSFPGRAYEQYF
TRBV7-9,TRBJ2-7,.,.,TGTGCCAGCAGCTCCGGGACTCGAGGGCCCTACGAGCAGTACTTC,CASSSGTRGPYEQYF
TRBV6-1,TRBJ1-1,.,.,TGTGCCAGCAGAAGCGACAGGAAATCGAACACTGAAGCTTTCTTT,CASRSDRKSNTEAFF
TRBV7-7,TRBJ2-3,few,.,TGTGCTAGCAGCCCCGGGGGATTAACAGATACGCAGTATTTT,CASSPGGLTDTQYF
TRBV28,TRBJ1-2,.,TRBD1,TGTGCCAGCACGTGGGTAACTCACAGGGGTGGCTACACCTTC,CASTWVTHRGGYTF
TRBV29-1,TRBJ2-5,many,.,TGCAGCGTTGAAAGGGGCGCAGAGACCCAGTACTTC,CSVERGAETQYF
TRBV9,TRBJ2-7,few,TRBD2,TGTGCCAGCAGCGTAGGCCCTAGCGGGGGTTCCCTTTACGAGCAGTACTTC,CASSVGPSGGSLYEQYF
TRBV7-9,TRBJ2-3,.,.,TGTGCCAGCAGCTTAAATCCGGGGGCTAGCGGCACAGATACGCAGTATTTT,CASSLNPGASGTDTQYF
TRBV7-9,TRBJ2-3,few,.,TGTGCCAGCAGCTTATCTACAGGGAAAACAGATACGCAGTATTTT,CASSLSTGKTDTQYF
TRBV6-4,TRBJ2-3,few,.,TGTGCCAGCAGTGACGGGCCCGACACAGATACGCAGTATTTT,CASSDGPDTDTQYF
TRBV6-2/TRBV6-3,TRBJ2-7,.,.,TGTGCCAGCAGGGAATTCGGGTCTGGCTCCTACGAGCAGTACTTC,CASREFGSGSYEQYF
TRBV6-1,TRBJ1-1,.,.,TGTGCCAGCAGTACCGGTGCGATGAGCACTGAAGCTTTCTTT,CASSTGAMSTEAFF
TRBV18,TRBJ2-7,few,.,TGTGCCAGCTCACCTCAACAGGGAAGGACCTACGAGCAGTACTTC,CASSPQQGRTYEQYF
TRBV18,TRBJ2-7,.,TRBD1,TGTGCCAGCTCACCACCGATTATCGGGGCCAGGGGGTTCTACGAGCAGTACTTC,CASSPPIIGARGFYEQYF
TRBV11-2,TRBJ2-3,.,TRBD1,TGTGCCAGCAGCTCGGGACAGTACACAGATACGCAGTATTTT,CASSSGQYTDTQYF
TRBV2,TRBJ2-5,once,.,TGTGCCAGTCTATCAGGGCGTCAAGAGACCCAGTACTTC,CASLSGRQETQYF
TRBV2,TRBJ2-5,few,.,TGTGCCAGCAGTTGGCAGAGTGGCCAGTACTTC,CASSWQSGQYF
TRBV12-3/TRBV12-4,TRBJ2-1,.,.,TGTGCCAGCAGGGCAGCGATGGGGGCCAATGAGCAGTTCTTC,CASRAAMGANEQFF
TRBV12-3/TRBV12-4,TRBJ2-3,.,.,TGTGCCAGCAGCGACCTAGCTGTGGATACGCAGTATTTT,CASSDLAVDTQYF
TRBV5-1,TRBJ1-2,.,.,TGCGCCAGCAGCTCCATCGACGGAGCTAACTATGGCTACACCTTC,CASSSIDGANYGYTF
TRBV29-1,TRBJ1-1,.,.,TGCAGCGTTGAAGCCCCGGTGCGGGGAGGGACTGAAGCTTTCTTT,CSVEAPVRGGTEAFF
TRBV16,TRBJ1-2,.,TRBD1,TGTGCCAGCAGCCCGGCTGACAGGGTCGATGGCTACACCTTC,CASSPADRVDGYTF
TRBV2,TRBJ2-3,.,.,TGTGCCAGCAGCCCTGTTGGGGGGCCAGATACGCAGTATTTT,CASSPVGGPDTQYF
TRBV5-8,TRBJ2-5,few,TRBD2,TGTGCCAGCAGCTGGGGCCCCGGCGGGGGTTTGAAGACCCAGTACTTC,CASSWGPGGGLKTQYF
TRBV7-2,TRBJ2-1,few,TRBD1,TGTGCCAGCAGCTCCCAGGGGGCCGGGGATGAGCAGTTCTTC,CASSSQGAGDEQFF
TRBV6-4,TRBJ2-3,many,.,TGTGCCAGCAGCATGGGGTCAGGTGCAGATACGCAGTATTTT,CASSMGSGADTQYF
TRBV5-1,TRBJ2-1,few,.,TGCGCCAGCAGCTTGGAAGGCGGGCGGACCTACAATGAGCAGTTCTTC,CASSLEGGRTYNEQFF
TRBV20-1,TRBJ2-1,.,.,TGCAGTGCTCGAAGTGTCACCCCCGAGGTATCCTACAATGAGCAGTTCTTC,CSARSVTPEVSYNEQFF
TRBV6-1,TRBJ1-2,.,.,TGTGCCAGCAGTGAATCGGTCGCGCATGGCTACACCTTC,CASSESVAHGYTF
TRBV4-2,TRBJ2-7,.,.,TGTGCCAGCAGCCAAGAGGGCGGGGCCAAGGGCGAGCAGTACTTC,CASSQEGGAKGEQYF
TRBV18,TRBJ2-3,.,TRBD2,TGTGCCAGCTCACTTCAGACTGGGACTAGCGGAAAAGACACAGATACGCAGTATTTT,CASSLQTGTSGKDTDTQYF
TRBV12-3/TRBV12-4,TRBJ1-4,.,.,TGTGCCAGCAACCGCGGCGGCAGGGGTGAAAAACTGTTTTTT,CASNRGGRGEKLFF
TRBV24-1,TRBJ2-7,few,.,TGTGCCACCAGTGATCCAGTGCTGAAGGAGCAGTACTTC,CATSDPVLKEQYF
TRBV6-5,TRBJ1-2,many,TRBD1,TGTGCCAGCAGTTCACAGGGGGCTAATGGCTACACCTTC,CASSSQGANGYTF
TRBV6-4,TRBJ2-2,few,.,TGTGCCAGCAGCAACAGGGAGGCCGGGGAGCTGTTTTTT,CASSNREAGELFF